This entry lists 8 T cell receptor beta chains sequenced from one sample in a study of T cell responses to AZD1222 COVID-19 vaccine. Profiling relied on immunoSEQ multiplex PCR, and the TCRdb table lists in-frame clones only, not all of them. The data show about 73,000 clones, with more than 70% seen just once and about 20% held by the top ten. Here the sequenced sample was peripheral blood, taken on day 0 of AZD1222 vaccination. Receptors originate from an adult in good health.

This clone was recorded only once. The CDR3 spells CASSPDRDNQPQHF. The CDR3 coding sequence is TGTGCCAGCAGCCCGGACAGGGACAATCAGCCCCAGCATTTT. The chain combines TRBV7-2 with TRBJ1-5; 8 positions match TRBD1. From germline, CDR1 is SGHTA and CDR2 FQGNSA. Trimming removed 5 bases from V and 3 bases from J; junction bases left unmatched: 3. CDR3 size: 14 residues. Variable domain in full (rest from reference TRBV7-2 and TRBJ1-5): GAGVSQSPSNKVTEKGKDVELRCDPISGHTALYWYRQSLGQGLEFLIYFQGNSAPDKSGLPSDRFSAERTGGSVSTLTIQRTQQEDSAVYLCASSPDRDNQPQHFGDGTRLSIL.

This clone turned up a few times. The V call is TRBV5-6, the J call TRBJ2-3, with 9 bases aligning to TRBD1. CDR1 is SGHDT and CDR2 is YYEEEE in the germline V gene. CDR3 length: 14 amino acids. The V and J ends lost 4 bases and 3 bases, in that order; junction bases with no gene match: 3. The CDR3 DNA sequence: TGTGCCAGCAGCCAACAGGGGGCTACAGATACGCAGTATTTT. Amino acids: CASSQQGATDTQYF.

This clone was recorded a few times. The chain combines TRBV30 with TRBJ1-4; TRBD1 agrees at 7 bases. V was clipped by 1 base and J by 4 bases; unmatched bases: 6. Germline V gives CDR1 GTSNPN, CDR2 SVGIG (reference sequence). The CDR3 extends over 15 amino acids. This CDR3 reads CAWSALTGVNEKLFF. The CDR3 region has the DNA TGTGCCTGGAGTGCCCTCACAGGGGTTAATGAAAAACTGTTTTTT. The full variable domain, rest sourced from reference TRBV30 and TRBJ1-4, is SQTIHQWPATLVQPVGSPLSLECTVEGTSNPNLYWYRQAAGRGLQLLFYSVGIGQISSEVPQNLSASRPQDRQFILSSKKLLLSDSGFYLCAWSALTGVNEKLFFGSGTQLSVL.

The rearrangement links TRBV7-3 to TRBJ1-1, with D perhaps TRBD1 (5 bases). CDR1 SGHTA and CDR2 FQGTGA come from the germline V gene. The V and J ends lost 6 bases and 1 base respectively, with 6 bases between them. This CDR3 has 12 residues. CDR3 DNA: TGTGCCAGCAGAGGACAGAACACTGAAGCTTTCTTT. It translates to CASRGQNTEAFF.

The V gene is TRBV6-2 or TRBV6-3, the J gene TRBJ2-7, with a tentative D call TRBD2 (6 bases). The CDR3 has 15 amino acids. Per the germline V gene, CDR1 is MNHEY and CDR2 is SVGEGT. The V end was cut by 3 bases, the J end by 6 bases, with 18 bases between. As DNA, the CDR3 is TGTGCCAGCAGTTATTCGACTAGTGGGTTCCGCGAGCAGTACTTC. This sequence encodes CASSYSTSGFREQYF.

This clone showed up just once. The chain is built from TRBV5-4 and TRBJ2-1; D perhaps matches TRBD1 (9 bases). Germline loops: CDR1 SGHNT, CDR2 YYREEE (reference sequence). This CDR3 is 20 amino acids long. Trimming stripped 0 bases from V and 1 base from J, with 23 bases between. CDR3 nucleotide sequence: TGTGCCAGCAGCTTGGACAGGGGGCGCCTCAGACTAGCGTCCTACAATGAGCAGTTCTTC. This encodes CASSLDRGRLRLASYNEQFF.

The gene calls are TRBV19 and TRBJ2-1, with TRBD1 identical over 8 bases. Germline assignment: CDR1 LNHDA and CDR2 SQIVND (reference sequence). The V gene end was trimmed by 4 bases and the J gene end by 6 bases; junction bases not matched to a gene: 17. The length of the CDR3 is 18 residues. CDR3 amino acids: CASSRQTLRGLSGNEQFF. In nucleotides, the CDR3 is TGTGCCAGTAGTAGACAAACACTCAGGGGGCTTTCGGGCAATGAGCAGTTCTTC.

This clone was seen only a few times. The J gene is TRBJ1-1, the V gene TRBV28, with D hard to call. Germline assignment: CDR1 MDHEN and CDR2 SYDVKM. The CDR3 has 14 amino acids. The V gene lost 2 bases and the J gene lost 1 base, with 8 bases spanning the gap. In nucleotides, the CDR3 is TGTGCCAGCAGTTTAGGGGTGAGGAACACTGAAGCTTTCTTT. The encoded protein is CASSLGVRNTEAFF.